The text below deals with one T cell receptor beta chain. Its matching antigen is unknown. Germline trimming cut 5 bases from V and 5 bases from J; bases unmatched to any gene: 9. CDR1 and CDR2 (germline): PRHDT, FYEKMQ (reference sequence). This CDR3 is built from 16 residues. TCRdb's table, derived via immunoSEQ multiplex PCR, lists solely in-frame clones and lacks some. The table records under 15,000 clones, roughly 92% of them present only once. This specimen belongs to a study of T cell clonotyping in hematopoietic cell transplantation. Findings and caveats of the study: Without cell sorting, CD4 versus CD8 contributions remain unresolved. After transplant, recipient diversity fell while pathologically expanded clonotypes grew through day 180. Few recipient clonotypes overlapped donors; over 95% were de novo at given depth. Broader posttransplant TCR repertoire diversity was predicted by graft donor and pretransplant recipient Inverse Simpson Index values.

This chain joins TRBV13 and TRBJ2-2, with 9 bases matching TRBD2. Sequences were derived from PBMCs, sampled 100 days after allogeneic stem cell transplant. This TCR came from a female patient aged 45 to 65 who had an allogeneic stem cell transplant from an unrelated donor, so the T cells may come from the graft donor. Some clones in this sample may be carry-over from other donors' samples. The CDR3 DNA follows: TGTGCCAGCAGCCCCACTGCGGGAGGGCGTACCGGGGAGCTGTTTTTT. Translated: CASSPTAGGRTGELFF.